What follows are 22 T cell receptor beta chains derived from one specimen sequenced in a study of CD8 T cells in cerebrospinal fluid in Alzheimer's disease. TCRdb reprocessed the 10x single-cell sequencing reads; each CDR3 protein has one entry and no DNA is given. The sample yields around 1,500 distinct CDR3 sequences, of which the top ten take up 5.6%. Sequenced material: cerebrospinal fluid. Source of these receptors: a human donor with Alzheimer's disease.

The V gene is TRBV19, the J gene TRBJ2-7; TCRdb selects TRBD1, and the lack of DNA leaves this call unchecked. The CDR3 consists of 14 residues. Germline V gene data show CDR1 as LNHDA and CDR2 as SQIVND (reference sequence). The CDR3 reads CASSAGTGPYEQYF.

According to its frequency, this clonotype is medium-sized. The chain employs TRBV7-8 and TRBJ2-7; TCRdb's D gene call, TRBD2, goes unchecked for lack of DNA. This CDR3 comprises 14 residues. CDR1 and CDR2 from the germline V gene are SGHVS and FQNEAQ. CDR3 in amino acids: CASSLEGPGYEQYF.

This clonotype is called medium-sized based on its frequency. The rearrangement uses TRBV5-4 and TRBJ2-3; TCRdb's assignment of TRBD2 cannot be checked, as there is no DNA. CDR3 size: 16 residues. Per the germline V gene, CDR1 is SGHNT and CDR2 is YYREEE (reference sequence). CDR3 sequence: CASSLRLLAETDTQYF.

In terms of frequency, this clonotype is large. The chain combines TRBV9 with TRBJ2-7; TCRdb calls TRBD2, which cannot be checked without DNA. The CDR3 has 13 amino acids. CDR1 is SGDLS, CDR2 YYNGEE, per germline. The CDR3 protein is CASSTGLGYEQYF.

By frequency, this clonotype registers medium-sized. The gene calls are TRBV27 and TRBJ1-5. Germline lookup yields CDR1 MNHEY and CDR2 SMNVEV (reference sequence). This CDR3 spans 15 amino acids. The CDR3 region is CASSLSIDSNQPQHF.

This clonotype is medium-sized (0.01 to 0.1%) by frequency. V usage is TRBV30 and J usage is TRBJ2-2; the TCRdb call, TRBD1, lacks DNA for checking. Germline values: CDR1 GTSNPN, CDR2 SVGIG (reference sequence). CDR3 length: 15 residues. This chain's CDR3 is CAWETGQSVTGELFF.

Considering frequency, this clonotype is medium-sized. The rearrangement joins TRBV7-3 to TRBJ1-3; TCRdb calls TRBD1, which cannot be checked without DNA. The CDR3 contains 13 residues. Germline assignment: CDR1 SGHTA and CDR2 FQGTGA. The CDR3 sequence: CASSPLAGNTIYF.

This chain joins TRBV10-3 and TRBJ1-1. The CDR3 is 13 amino acids. The germline V gene has CDR1 ENHRY and CDR2 SYGVKD. The CDR3 loop is CAIRVGLGTEAFF.

V usage is TRBV6-1 and J usage is TRBJ1-2; the TCRdb call, TRBD1, lacks DNA for checking. The length of the CDR3 is 16 residues. Germline assignment: CDR1 MNHNS and CDR2 SASEGT. This CDR3 reads CASSEDGGSPGYGYTF.

This clonotype is labeled medium-sized (0.01 to 0.1%) based on frequency. This CDR3 reads CASSFSSSLSYEQYF. This chain connects TRBV12-3 or TRBV12-4 to TRBJ2-7. The CDR3 totals 15 residues.

By frequency, this clonotype registers large (0.1 to 1%). The rearrangement uses TRBV11-2 and TRBJ2-3; TCRdb calls TRBD1, which cannot be checked without DNA. The germline V gene encodes CDR1 SGHAT and CDR2 FQNNGV. CDR3 length: 14 amino acids. The CDR3 spells CASSLWAISDTQYF.

According to its frequency, this clonotype is medium-sized. The chain recombines TRBV7-8 with TRBJ2-7; the D gene TCRdb calls, TRBD2, cannot be checked with no DNA. Germline CDR1 reads SGHVS; CDR2 reads FQNEAQ. The CDR3 covers 19 residues. CDR3: CASSLLGPGTSGISYEQYF.

This clonotype shows up as medium-sized (0.01 to 0.1%) by frequency. CDR3 loop: CASSLTTYNEQFF. The rearrangement joins TRBV27 to TRBJ2-1. The germline gives CDR1 MNHEY, CDR2 SMNVEV (reference sequence). CDR3 size: 13 residues.

Measured by frequency, this clonotype is medium-sized. This chain uses TRBV19 with TRBJ1-6; TCRdb designates TRBD1, a call that cannot be tested without DNA. Germline V gives CDR1 LNHDA, CDR2 SQIVND (reference sequence). CDR3 length equals 13 residues. The CDR3 loop is CASRTGVNSPLHF.

Judged by frequency, this clonotype is medium-sized. The chain is built from TRBV5-1 and TRBJ1-3; TCRdb's assignment of TRBD1 cannot be checked, as there is no DNA. The CDR3 is 15 amino acids. Per germline, CDR1 SGHRS and CDR2 YFSETQ. CDR3 residues: CASSSQGAREDTIYF.

The V call is TRBV9, the J call TRBJ2-7; TCRdb designates TRBD1, a call that cannot be tested without DNA. Germline lookup yields CDR1 SGDLS and CDR2 YYNGEE. The CDR3 is made up of 19 amino acids. CDR3 protein: CASSVSSQGAVSYMGEQYF.

This clonotype is classed as large (0.1 to 1%) by frequency. The chain carries TRBV9 and TRBJ2-3; TCRdb outputs TRBD2, but without DNA this stays unchecked. The CDR3 is 14 residues long. Germline values: CDR1 SGDLS, CDR2 YYNGEE. The CDR3 loop is CASSPRGSTDTQYF.

This clonotype is labeled medium-sized (0.01 to 0.1%) based on frequency. The V and J genes are TRBV28 and TRBJ1-2; TCRdb's D gene call, TRBD1, goes unchecked for lack of DNA. The CDR3 has 16 amino acids. Germline CDR1 is MDHEN and CDR2 is SYDVKM. CDR3 loop: CASSSTRRGAHYGYTF.

Its frequency marks this clonotype as medium-sized. V and J are TRBV5-1 and TRBJ2-1; TCRdb reports TRBD1, a call that lacks DNA to check it against. The V gene's germline CDR1 is SGHRS and CDR2 YFSETQ. This CDR3 has 16 amino acids. CDR3: CASSADGGNVDNEQFF.

This clonotype is called medium-sized based on its frequency. This chain connects TRBV6-6 to TRBJ2-2; TCRdb outputs TRBD1, but without DNA this stays unchecked. The germline gives CDR1 MNHNY, CDR2 SVGAGI (reference sequence). The CDR3 consists of 18 residues. The chain's CDR3 is CASSYLSVGLENTGELFF.

Judged by frequency, this clonotype is medium-sized. CDR3 loop: CASSPDSGWGGELFF. The chain employs TRBV3-1 and TRBJ2-2; there is no DNA to check the TCRdb D call of TRBD2. Germline CDR1 LGHDT, CDR2 YNNKEL (reference sequence). CDR3 length: 15 residues. The full variable domain, with the rest looked up from reference TRBV3-1 and TRBJ2-2, is DTAVSQTPKYLVTQMGNDKSIKCEQNLGHDTMYWYKQDSKKFLKIMFSYNNKELIINETVPNRFSPKSPDKAHLNLHINSLELGDSAVYFCASSPDSGWGGELFFGEGSRLTVL.

This clonotype is classed as medium-sized by frequency. This chain uses TRBV6-1 with TRBJ2-1. Germline CDR1 and CDR2: MNHNS and SASEGT. The length of the CDR3 is 14 residues. CDR3: CASSPKTVYNEQFF.